Sequencing of this T cell receptor beta chain was carried out in a study of T-cell memory formation after mild COVID-19. Study conclusions and caveats: From day 15 to 85, contracting clones were balanced between CD4 and CD8, whereas later expanders leaned toward CD4+.

This clonotype occurred a few times. The antigen remains unidentified. V was shortened by 0 bases and J by 7 bases, with 12 bases between the two germline ends. Germline assignment: CDR1 MNHEY and CDR2 SVGAGI. This CDR3 has 15 amino acids. TCRdb reprocessed the 5' RACE reads with MiXCR, giving one entry per CDR3 protein. This sample yields 400,000 to 500,000 distinct CDR3 sequences, of which 20% to 25% are seen a single time; 8.8% belongs to the top ten. This receptor was taken from an adult woman who had mild COVID-19 (a few samples of this study predate the infection). Cell type and time point are not known. This chain uses TRBV6-5 with TRBJ1-4; TRBD1 is a possible D gene (5 bases). Sequencing was carried out using PBMCs or a T cell subset sorted from them (not recorded which). CDR3 residues: CASSYSVGVREKLFF. In nucleotides, the CDR3 is TGTGCCAGCAGTTACTCGGTAGGGGTTCGTGAAAAACTGTTTTTT.